The source of this T cell receptor beta chain is a study of blood T cells in healthy people across ages. Whole-study results and caveats: Unknown CMV status may confound age-related changes in expanded clones.

Alongside a J-beta primer mix, a sample-barcoded 5' primer served in a second PCR lasting 7 to 11 cycles. Each TCR beta cDNA got a 12-nucleotide random molecular identifier. TCRdb ran MiXCR on the 5' RACE reads and lists one entry per CDR3 protein. The table includes hundreds of thousands of distinct CDR3 sequences, about 53% detected once. Individuals who donated were healthy Caucasians from Russia aged roughly 6 to 100. Extraction of total RNA produced a minimum of 5.5 micrograms from each sample. Trimming stripped 4 bases from V and 2 bases from J, with 17 bases between. The CDR3 runs 15 residues. In germline, CDR1 is DFQATT, CDR2 SNEGSKA (reference sequence). As to this clonotype: Antigen specificity is unknown.

The J gene is TRBJ2-5, the V gene TRBV20-1; TRBD2 might be the D (5 bases). This TCR was recovered from a man aged 60 to 75 in good health. The sample taken for sequencing was blood. The CDR3 nucleotides are TGCAGTGCTATGGAGCTAGCCTTGCTTCAAGAGACCCAGTACTTC. Encoded protein: CSAMELALLQETQYF.